The 14 T cell receptor beta chains given below trace back to one sample, sequenced in a study of blood T cell repertoires in COVID-19. Produced via immunoSEQ multiplex PCR; TCRdb's table is partial and in-frame only. Altogether under 400,000 clones are present, roughly 90% being singletons, with the ten largest covering roughly 2.9%. The specimen sequenced was peripheral blood. These receptors were collected from a woman in her twenties or thirties with COVID-19, enrolled during active disease.

The chain is built from TRBV5-6 and TRBJ1-2; D is unresolved. Germline loops: CDR1 SGHDT, CDR2 YYEEEE. Trimming took 0 bases from V and 1 from J, leaving 7 bases between them. The CDR3 sequence is 14 residues long. CDR3 region: CASSLDRGNYGYTF. In DNA form, the CDR3 reads TGTGCCAGCAGCTTGGATCGGGGTAACTATGGCTACACCTTC.

The rearrangement links TRBV28 to TRBJ1-1; D is unresolved. Trimming removed 3 bases from V and 8 bases from J, with 13 bases in between. This CDR3 is built from 13 residues. Germline assignment: CDR1 MDHEN and CDR2 SYDVKM. Here the CDR3 reads CASSLSGGLEAFF. Written as DNA, the CDR3 is TGTGCCAGCAGTTTGAGCGGCGGACTGGAAGCTTTCTTT.

This chain connects TRBV5-4 to TRBJ1-3; tentative D call: TRBD1 (5 bases). CDR3 length: 14 residues. The V and J ends lost 0 bases and 4 bases respectively, with 8 bases between them. Germline V gives CDR1 SGHNT, CDR2 YYREEE (reference sequence). CDR3 DNA sequence: TGTGCCAGCAGCTTGGGACAGAGAGGAAACACCATATATTTT. Translation gives CASSLGQRGNTIYF.

This chain joins TRBV7-9 and TRBJ2-5; 13 bases match TRBD2. CDR1 and CDR2 from the germline V gene are SEHNR and FQNEAQ (reference sequence). With V trimmed by 2 bases and J by 4 bases, 4 bases remained unmatched. The length of the CDR3 is 16 residues. CDR3 sequence: CASSLSGLAGVETQYF. Written as DNA, the CDR3 is TGTGCCAGCAGCTTATCTGGACTAGCGGGAGTAGAGACCCAGTACTTC.

The chain joins TRBV6-2 or TRBV6-3 to TRBJ1-2; 12 bases map to TRBD1. The CDR3 consists of 17 residues. The germline V gene encodes CDR1 MNHEY and CDR2 SVGEGT. Losses at the gene ends were 5 bases for V and 6 bases for J; bases not matched to a gene: 13. The CDR3 here is CASSLTGTGGSGDGYTF. CDR3 DNA: TGTGCCAGCAGTCTCACCGGGACAGGGGGCTCTGGCGATGGCTACACCTTC.

The rearrangement joins TRBV27 to TRBJ1-1; D gene uncertain. Trimming left V 2 bases short and J 5 bases short, with 9 bases between. This CDR3 region has 13 residues. Germline V gives CDR1 MNHEY, CDR2 SMNVEV (reference sequence). CDR3 sequence reads: CASSLSSETEAFF. For the CDR3, the DNA is TGTGCCAGCAGTTTAAGTTCTGAGACTGAAGCTTTCTTT.

The chain employs TRBV28 and TRBJ1-1; D gene ambiguous. Germline lookup yields CDR1 MDHEN and CDR2 SYDVKM. This CDR3 is 12 amino acids long. Deletions cut 6 bases from V and 5 bases from J, with 10 bases between. The DNA for the CDR3 is TGTGCCAGCAGGGAACGGGTTACTGAAGCTTTCTTT. This encodes CASRERVTEAFF.

The CDR3 reads CASSLGPLRETQYF. The CDR3 DNA reads TGTGCCAGCAGCTTAGGGCCCCTCAGGGAGACCCAGTACTTC. The J gene is TRBJ2-5, the V gene TRBV13; D unresolved. Germline-derived CDR1 and CDR2 are PRHDT and FYEKMQ (reference sequence). Deletions cut 0 bases from V and 5 bases from J, with 10 bases between. The CDR3 loop spans 14 amino acids.

This chain links TRBV6-4 with TRBJ2-1; 8 nucleotides match TRBD1. The CDR3 covers 16 residues. Germline V gene lookup returns CDR1 MRHNA and CDR2 SNTAGT. With V trimmed by 1 base and J by 3 bases, 5 bases remained unmatched. The DNA of the CDR3 is TGTGCCAGCAGTGACTGGGCCGGGACAGGCTACAATGAGCAGTTCTTC. The encoded protein is CASSDWAGTGYNEQFF.

J is TRBJ1-2 and V is TRBV28; 7 nucleotides line up with TRBD1. The CDR3 loop spans 13 amino acids. V was clipped by 3 bases and J by 8 bases; unmatched bases: 6. CDR1 and CDR2 from the germline V gene are MDHEN and SYDVKM. This CDR3 is CASSLEGAGGYTF. In DNA, the CDR3 is TGTGCCAGCAGTTTGGAGGGGGCGGGAGGCTACACCTTC.

The chain is built from TRBV10-3 and TRBJ1-2; 7 bases are a match to TRBD1. V lost 7 bases to trimming and J lost 0 bases; unmatched junction nucleotides: 11. This CDR3 is built from 16 residues. The germline V gene has CDR1 ENHRY and CDR2 SYGVKD. In DNA form, the CDR3 reads TGTGCCATCAACGACGACAGGGCGAGTACTAACTATGGCTACACCTTC. Amino acid sequence: CAINDDRASTNYGYTF.

The V and J genes are TRBV19 and TRBJ2-7, with D maybe TRBD1 (5 bases). Germline lookup yields CDR1 LNHDA and CDR2 SQIVND (reference sequence). The CDR3 runs to 14 residues. Trimming removed 2 bases from V and 2 bases from J, with 10 bases in between. The CDR3 sequence: CASSITGATYEQYF. CDR3 in DNA: TGTGCCAGTAGTATAACAGGAGCAACCTACGAGCAGTACTTC.

The J gene is TRBJ1-2, the V gene TRBV2, with 8 bases lining up with TRBD1. After removal of 4 bases from V and 3 bases from J, the junction contained 4 bases not matched to a gene. The germline V gene encodes CDR1 SNHLY and CDR2 FYNNEI. This CDR3 has 14 amino acids. CDR3 coding DNA: TGTGCCAGCAGTGCTCAGGGGGCAGACTATGGCTACACCTTC. Translation gives CASSAQGADYGYTF.

This clone was observed a single time. The chain carries TRBV19 and TRBJ1-2; TRBD1 agrees at 7 bases. CDR3 length: 14 amino acids. V shed 5 bases, J shed 6 bases, and the junction held 9 bases outside the gene matches. Germline CDR1 LNHDA, CDR2 SQIVND (reference sequence). The CDR3 nucleotides read TGTGCCAGTAGTGAGGACAGGTATATTGATGGCTACACCTTC. This codes for CASSEDRYIDGYTF.